This TCR beta chain was retrieved from a study of blood T cell repertoires in COVID-19. Study-level background: The United States, Italy and Spain provided the acute and convalescent COVID-19 samples. The cDNA or gDNA used as material had been derived from T cells, B-cell-depleted T cells, or PBMCs.

Per the study methods: Amplification of reference gene primers provided the estimated nucleated cell counts. The assay was immunoSEQ multiplex PCR, and TCRdb's table has in-frame clones only and misses some. V and J calls and clone size are as listed in that table; D and trimming were resolved from the DNA. The table lists fewer than 300,000 clones, more than 65% of them singletons. This CDR3 has 13 residues. V was cut by 7 bases and J by 0 bases, with 12 bases left in between. Germline CDR1 and CDR2: SQVTM and ANQGSEA. This chain connects TRBV29-1 to TRBJ1-1, with D maybe TRBD1 (6 bases). Material: peripheral blood. The sequence derives from a woman aged 18-29 years with acute or convalescent COVID-19. CDR3 bases: TGCAGCGGGGGGACACCCATGAACACTGAAGCTTTCTTT. It translates to CSGGTPMNTEAFF.